This T cell receptor (beta chain) was obtained from a study of blood T cell repertoires in COVID-19 (dated by TCRdb to about 2020). A note on the overall study: Samples from collaborators originated in the United States, Italy and Spain and spanned both the acute and convalescent phases of COVID-19. The material from the prospective study consisted of cDNA or gDNA derived from T cells, B-cell-depleted T cells, or PBMCs. The sample metadata nearly always contained a de-identified subject ID, COVID-19 status, age in years and sex. The repertoires were released in a freely available public database meant as a resource for research on the immune response to SARS-CoV-2. Where HLA class I and class II types were available, the types were taken from metadata supplied by the sample provider, not from assay-based typing. Subjects who had been exposed to COVID-19, were actively infected with it, or had recovered from it provided the deeply sampled blood TCRbeta repertoires that made up the dataset. The samples were drawn from the first 160 participants of the ongoing ImmuneRACE study and from some 1,300 subjects provided by 6 global collaborators.

What the authors observed across the whole study: How much clinical and demographic metadata was included differed by source and by participant, and the metadata was provided uncurated.

V and J lose 0 bases and 5 bases, and a span of 7 bases separates them. Reading the germline V gene (reference sequence) gives CDR1 LGHDT and CDR2 YNNKEL. The CDR3 contains 13 residues, cysteine and phenylalanine counted. CDR3 DNA is the only sequence kept; it has 39 bases, read in frame from the first base. With regard to this clone: Its antigen specificity is not known. Per-nucleotide qualities are absent, and no much larger clonotype sits a single base away.

Enrolling through a virtual design, the prospective study's participants ranged in age from roughly 18 to 89 years and lived across roughly 23 United States geographic areas. In the prospective study, participants were assigned to cohorts based on the clinical history participants reported in a screening survey and a study questionnaire. Mobile phlebotomists in the prospective study collected whole blood, serum and a nasopharyngeal or oropharyngeal swab from every participant. Additional blood draws and questionnaires over an approximately two-month period could optionally be provided by prospective study participants. Before DNA extraction, blood samples from the prospective study were shipped at room temperature or frozen. The immunoSEQ Assay, a bias-controlled multiplex PCR, was used to amplify TCRbeta CDR3 regions from genomic DNA. The original methods were these. Nucleated cell counts per sample were estimated from amplification of reference gene primers within the assay. To quantify the absolute abundance of each unique TCRbeta CDR3 rearrangement, sequence reads were collapsed and filtered. For each sample, productive Simpson clonality was calculated as the square root of Simpson's diversity index over productive rearrangements. The table was pulled from immuneACCESS by TCRdb, which kept in-frame rearrangements only. Such tables lose some clones; where checked, under half of the loss comes from unresolved V genes, and the rest has no known cause. V and J calls and clone size follow that table, whereas D and trimming were derived from the DNA. The sample table records 130,000 to 150,000 clones; around 82% of these occur just once. Clones ranked in the top ten supply around 5.5% of the sample.

The TCR comes from a man aged 40-49 years with acute COVID-19. Recombination linked TRBV3-1 (or the pseudogene TRBV3-2) to TRBJ1-2, with no confidently assigned D gene. The sample was PBMCs or T cells enriched from blood (not recorded which). The CDR3 protein: CASSQDSRYGYTF. The base sequence is TGTGCCAGCAGCCAAGATTCCAGGTATGGCTACACCTTC.